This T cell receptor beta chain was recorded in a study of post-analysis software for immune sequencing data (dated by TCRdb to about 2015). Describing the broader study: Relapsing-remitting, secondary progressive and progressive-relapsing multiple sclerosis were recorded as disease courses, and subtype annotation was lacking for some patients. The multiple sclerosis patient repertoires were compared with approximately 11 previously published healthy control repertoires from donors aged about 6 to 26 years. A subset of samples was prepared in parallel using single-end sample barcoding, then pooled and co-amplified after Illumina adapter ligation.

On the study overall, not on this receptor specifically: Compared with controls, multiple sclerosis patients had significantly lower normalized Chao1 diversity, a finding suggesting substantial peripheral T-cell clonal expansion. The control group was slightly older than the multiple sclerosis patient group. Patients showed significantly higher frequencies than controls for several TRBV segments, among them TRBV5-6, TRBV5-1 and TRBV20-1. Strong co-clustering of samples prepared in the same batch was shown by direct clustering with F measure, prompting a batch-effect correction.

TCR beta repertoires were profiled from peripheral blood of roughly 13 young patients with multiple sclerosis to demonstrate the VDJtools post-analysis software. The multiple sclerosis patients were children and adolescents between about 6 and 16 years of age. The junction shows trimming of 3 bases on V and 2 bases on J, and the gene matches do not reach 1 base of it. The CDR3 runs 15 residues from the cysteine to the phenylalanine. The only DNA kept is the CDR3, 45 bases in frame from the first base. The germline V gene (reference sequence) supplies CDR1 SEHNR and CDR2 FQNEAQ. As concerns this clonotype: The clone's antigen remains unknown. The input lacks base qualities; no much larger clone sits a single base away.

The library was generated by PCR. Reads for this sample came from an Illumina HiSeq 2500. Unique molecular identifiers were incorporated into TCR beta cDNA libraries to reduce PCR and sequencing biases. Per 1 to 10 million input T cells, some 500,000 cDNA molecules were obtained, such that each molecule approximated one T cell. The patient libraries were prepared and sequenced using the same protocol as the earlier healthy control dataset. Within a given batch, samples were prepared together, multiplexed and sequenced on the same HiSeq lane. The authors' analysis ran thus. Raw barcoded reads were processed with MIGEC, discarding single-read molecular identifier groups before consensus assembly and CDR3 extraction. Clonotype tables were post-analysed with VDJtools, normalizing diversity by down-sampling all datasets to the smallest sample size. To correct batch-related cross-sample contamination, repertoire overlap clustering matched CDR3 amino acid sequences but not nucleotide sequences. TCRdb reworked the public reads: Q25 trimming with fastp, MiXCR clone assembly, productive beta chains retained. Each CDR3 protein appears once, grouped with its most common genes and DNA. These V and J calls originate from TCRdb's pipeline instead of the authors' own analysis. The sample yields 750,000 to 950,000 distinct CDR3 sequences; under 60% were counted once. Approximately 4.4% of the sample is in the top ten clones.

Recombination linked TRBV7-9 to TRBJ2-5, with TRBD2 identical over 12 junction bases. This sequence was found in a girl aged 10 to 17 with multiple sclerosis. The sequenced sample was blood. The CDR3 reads CASSFGLAGQETQYF. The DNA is TGTGCCAGCAGCTTTGGACTAGCGGGGCAAGAGACCCAGTACTTC.